This entry lists 19 T cell receptor beta chains sequenced from one sample in a study of CD8+CD57+ T cells in acquired aplastic anemia. Genomic DNA provided the template from which TCR beta VDJ and CDR3 profiles were obtained. From the reads, TCRdb called clonotypes with MiXCR, one entry per CDR3 protein. This sample has 450,000 to 600,000 distinct CDR3 sequences; about a third occur once, and the top ten carry less than 0.85%. Those patients picked for sequencing had displayed CD8+CD57+ cell expansion on flow cytometry. Sequencing input: sorted CD4+, CD8+, or CD8+CD57+ T cells (not recorded which) from PBMCs. These receptors all come from a human donor with aplastic anemia.

V usage is TRBV12-3 or TRBV12-4 and J usage is TRBJ2-1, with 11 bases that match TRBD2. V gave up 7 bases and J gave up 0 bases; unmatched junction bases: 2. This CDR3 region has 15 residues. The CDR3 here is CASILAGGSYNEQFF. The CDR3 coding sequence is TGTGCCAGCATTCTAGCGGGGGGCTCCTACAATGAGCAGTTCTTC.

This clonotype was counted ten times or more. The V gene is TRBV12-3 or TRBV12-4, the J gene TRBJ1-1; D is unresolved. The length of the CDR3 is 14 residues. V dropped 2 bases and J dropped 0 bases, with 7 bases sitting between them. CDR3 protein: CASSLNDMNTEAFF. CDR3 coding DNA: TGTGCCAGCAGTTTAAACGATATGAACACTGAAGCTTTCTTT.

On this clonotype itself: A much larger clone differs by one base, so this may be a read error. This rearrangement joins TRBV2 to TRBJ2-5; TRBD2 agrees at 15 bases. Germline CDR1 reads SNHLY; CDR2 reads FYNNEI. Germline trimming cut 5 bases from V and 4 bases from J; bases unmatched to any gene: 5. There are 16 residues in the CDR3. The CDR3 region is CASSKGTSGRRETQYF. CDR3 coding DNA: TGTGCCAGCAGTAAAGGGACTAGCGGGAGGAGAGAGACCCAGTACTTC.

This sequence joins TRBV6-5 and TRBJ1-2, with no clear D. In germline, CDR1 is MNHEY, CDR2 SVGAGI. CDR3 length equals 15 residues. Trimming removed 4 bases from V and 8 bases from J, with 20 bases in between. In nucleotides, the CDR3 is TGTGCCAGCAGTTCCACAATGGATCTCCCGGGGGGCTACACCTTC. Protein product: CASSSTMDLPGGYTF.

The chain carries TRBV25-1 and TRBJ1-5; perhaps TRBD1 as D (6 bases). This CDR3 is built from 13 residues. Germline V gene data show CDR1 as MGHDK and CDR2 as SYGVNS. Trimming took off 5 bases at V and 4 bases at J, with 9 bases between the two ends. The CDR3 DNA reads TGTGCCAGCAGTCACAGGGAAAATCAGCCCCAGCATTTT. Amino acids: CASSHRENQPQHF.

This clonotype was observed many times. CDR3 amino acids: CASSPTYYQPQHF. The CDR3 nucleotides are TGTGCCAGCAGCCCAACTTACTATCAGCCCCAGCATTTT. The chain is built from TRBV7-2 and TRBJ1-5; D remains ambiguous. The CDR3 has 13 amino acids. CDR1 and CDR2 (germline): SGHTA, FQGNSA. Between the trimmed V and J ends, which lost 5 bases and 5 bases, there was a span of 10 bases.

This clonotype was observed at least ten times. The chain links TRBV19 to TRBJ2-2; no clear D. From germline, CDR1 is LNHDA and CDR2 SQIVND (reference sequence). The V end lost 0 bases, the J end lost 5 bases, and 7 bases lay between the germline ends. The CDR3 loop spans 14 amino acids. The CDR3 sequence: CASSIDIWTGELFF. The CDR3 bases are TGTGCCAGTAGTATAGACATATGGACCGGGGAGCTGTTTTTT.

The gene calls are TRBV11-2 and TRBJ2-1; 8 bases fit TRBD2. From germline, CDR1 is SGHAT and CDR2 FQNNGV. Trimming at V came to 4 bases and at J to 5 bases, leaving 7 bases not matched to a gene. There are 15 residues in the CDR3. The CDR3 DNA follows: TGTGCCAGCAGCTGGAGGCGGGGGGCTGACAATGAGCAGTTCTTC. Its translation: CASSWRRGADNEQFF. The full variable domain, with the rest looked up from reference TRBV11-2 and TRBJ2-1, is EAGVAQSPRYKIIEKRQSVAFWCNPISGHATLYWYQQILGQGPKLLIQFQNNGVVDDSQLPKDRFSAERLKGVDSTLKIQPAKLEDSAVYLCASSWRRGADNEQFFGPGTRLTVL.

This clonotype was seen repeatedly, ten times or more. The CDR3 nucleotides are TGTGCCAGCAGTGAGGTTAGCAATCAGCCCCAGCATTTT. This encodes CASSEVSNQPQHF. The genes are TRBV2 and TRBJ1-5, with unresolved D. The germline V gene has CDR1 SNHLY and CDR2 FYNNEI. The CDR3 covers 13 residues. Trimming removed 3 bases at V and 0 bases at J, with 3 bases between.

CDR3 sequence reads: CASRVYRNTEAFF. Here the CDR3 DNA reads TGTGCCAGCAGGGTCTACAGGAACACTGAAGCTTTCTTT. This chain uses TRBV6-1 with TRBJ1-1; no reliable D call. The CDR3 covers 13 residues. V was trimmed by 6 bases and J by 1 base, leaving 9 bases between them. Germline V gene lookup returns CDR1 MNHNS and CDR2 SASEGT.

The chain combines TRBV7-8 with TRBJ2-7; 10 positions agree with TRBD2. The germline V gene encodes CDR1 SGHVS and CDR2 FQNEAQ. The CDR3 covers 14 residues. Here the CDR3 reads CASIPLAGANEQYF. In DNA form, the CDR3 reads TGTGCTAGTATTCCGCTAGCGGGAGCTAACGAGCAGTACTTC. Supplemented by reference TRBV7-8 and TRBJ2-7, the full variable domain reads GAGVSQSPRYKVAKRGQDVALRCDPISGHVSLFWYQQALGQGPEFLTYFQNEAQLDKSGLPSDRFFAERPEGSVSTLKIQRTQQEDSAVYLCASIPLAGANEQYFGPGTRLTVT.

The rearrangement uses TRBV14 and TRBJ2-1; D possibly corresponds to TRBD2 (5 bases). CDR3 size: 13 residues. Germline loops: CDR1 SGHDN, CDR2 FVKESK. V lost 3 bases, J lost 10 bases, and 13 bases lay in between. The CDR3 DNA sequence: TGTGCCAGCAGCCATGGACTTGCTAGGGAGCAGTTCTTC. Amino acid sequence: CASSHGLAREQFF.

This clonotype was found many times. V and J are TRBV11-2 and TRBJ1-2; D is undetermined. Germline-derived CDR1 and CDR2 are SGHAT and FQNNGV. This CDR3 contains 14 residues. V was shortened by 0 bases and J by 7 bases, with 12 bases between the two germline ends. In DNA, the CDR3 is TGTGCCAGCAGCTTAGATCTCGCTAAAGGTGGCTACACCTTC. It codes for CASSLDLAKGGYTF.

The chain couples TRBV20-1 to TRBJ2-1, with D possibly TRBD2 on 5 matching bases. CDR1 is DFQATT and CDR2 is SNEGSKA in the germline V gene (reference sequence). The CDR3 consists of 12 residues. V lost 1 base, J lost 7 bases, and 8 bases lay in between. The CDR3 DNA reads as TGCAGTGCTAGAGCGGGAATAAATGAGCAGTTCTTC. Encoded protein: CSARAGINEQFF.

This clonotype was observed at least ten times. This chain uses TRBV19 with TRBJ1-1; D is ambiguous. The CDR3 is 14 amino acids. Trimming shortened V by 4 bases and J by 1 base, and 10 bases separated the two germline ends. Germline V lookup: CDR1 LNHDA, CDR2 SQIVND (reference sequence). The CDR3 DNA follows: TGTGCCAGTAGTAGACCGGGGTCGAACACTGAAGCTTTCTTT. Its translation: CASSRPGSNTEAFF.

This clonotype was counted ten times or more. The chain links TRBV6-1 to TRBJ2-7, with no clear D. Germline V gene data show CDR1 as MNHNS and CDR2 as SASEGT. Trimming pared 6 bases from V and 1 base from J, leaving 13 bases between. The CDR3 covers 14 residues. For the CDR3, the DNA is TGTGCCAGCAGCGCCGGGCCATATTCCTACGAGCAGTACTTC. It is translated as CASSAGPYSYEQYF.

V is TRBV2 and J is TRBJ2-1; 13 nucleotides align to TRBD2. Germline CDR1 and CDR2: SNHLY and FYNNEI. V trimming: 5 bases; J trimming: 9 bases; junction bases outside the gene matches: 13. The CDR3 is made up of 17 amino acids. The CDR3 DNA follows: TGTGCCAGCAGTCCCGATCGACTAGCGGGAGGCGGGGGTGAGCAGTTCTTC. This translates into CASSPDRLAGGGGEQFF.

This clonotype was detected only a few times. V and J are TRBV10-3 and TRBJ1-1; TRBD1 matches at 7 bases. The CDR3 totals 15 residues. With V trimmed by 6 bases and J by 4 bases, 11 bases remained unmatched. The germline V gene has CDR1 ENHRY and CDR2 SYGVKD. CDR3 in DNA: TGTGCCATCAGGGGGGGGACAGAGTCGGTCACTGAAGCTTTCTTT. Its translation is CAIRGGTESVTEAFF.

In this sample, this clonotype turned up a few times. This chain uses TRBV3-1 with TRBJ2-7; D may be TRBD2 (6 bases). CDR1 and CDR2 (germline): LGHDT, YNNKEL (reference sequence). Trimming left V 4 bases short and J 0 bases short, with 16 bases between. The CDR3 has 16 amino acids. The CDR3 bases are TGTGCCAGCAGCCCCTGGAGGGAGCGGAGCTCCTACGAGCAGTACTTC. It is translated as CASSPWRERSSYEQYF.